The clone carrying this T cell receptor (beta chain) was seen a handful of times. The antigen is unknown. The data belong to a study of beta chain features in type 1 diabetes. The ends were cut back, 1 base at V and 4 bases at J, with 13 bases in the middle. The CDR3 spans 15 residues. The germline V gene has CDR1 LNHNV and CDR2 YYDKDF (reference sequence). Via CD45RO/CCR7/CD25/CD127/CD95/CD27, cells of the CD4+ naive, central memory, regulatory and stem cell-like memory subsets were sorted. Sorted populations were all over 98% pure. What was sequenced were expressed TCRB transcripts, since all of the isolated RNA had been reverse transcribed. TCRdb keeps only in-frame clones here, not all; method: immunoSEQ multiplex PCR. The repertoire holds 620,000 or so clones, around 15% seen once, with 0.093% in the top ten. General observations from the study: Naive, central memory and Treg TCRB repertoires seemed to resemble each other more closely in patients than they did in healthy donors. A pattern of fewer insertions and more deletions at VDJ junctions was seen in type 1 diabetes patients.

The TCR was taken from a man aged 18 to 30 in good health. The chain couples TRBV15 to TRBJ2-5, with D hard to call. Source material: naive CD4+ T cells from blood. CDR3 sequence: CATSRGGVGPETQYF. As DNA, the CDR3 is TGTGCCACCAGCAGAGGCGGCGTCGGGCCAGAGACCCAGTACTTC.